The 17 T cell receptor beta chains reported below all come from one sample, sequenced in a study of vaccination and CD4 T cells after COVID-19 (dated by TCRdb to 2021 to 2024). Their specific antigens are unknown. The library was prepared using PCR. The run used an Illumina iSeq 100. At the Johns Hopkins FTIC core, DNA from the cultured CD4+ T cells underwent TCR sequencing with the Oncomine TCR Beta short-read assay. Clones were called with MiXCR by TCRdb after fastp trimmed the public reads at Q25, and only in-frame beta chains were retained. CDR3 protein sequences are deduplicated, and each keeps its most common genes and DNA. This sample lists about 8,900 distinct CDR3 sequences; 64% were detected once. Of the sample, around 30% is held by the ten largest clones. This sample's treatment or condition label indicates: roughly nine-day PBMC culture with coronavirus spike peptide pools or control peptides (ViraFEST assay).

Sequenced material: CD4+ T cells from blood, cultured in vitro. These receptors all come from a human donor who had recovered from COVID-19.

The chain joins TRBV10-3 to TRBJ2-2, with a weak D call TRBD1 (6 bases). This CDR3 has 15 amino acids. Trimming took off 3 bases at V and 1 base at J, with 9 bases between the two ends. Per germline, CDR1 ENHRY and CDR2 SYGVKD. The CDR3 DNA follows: TGTGCCATCAGTGACGGGACACTGAACACCGGGGAGCTGTTTTTT. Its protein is CAISDGTLNTGELFF.

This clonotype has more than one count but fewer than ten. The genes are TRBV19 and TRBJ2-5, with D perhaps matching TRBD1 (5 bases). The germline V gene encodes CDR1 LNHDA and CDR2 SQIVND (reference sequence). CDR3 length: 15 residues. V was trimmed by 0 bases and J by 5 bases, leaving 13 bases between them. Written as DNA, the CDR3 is TGTGCCAGTAGTATAGAAGGGGCATCCCGCGAGACCCAGTACTTC. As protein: CASSIEGASRETQYF. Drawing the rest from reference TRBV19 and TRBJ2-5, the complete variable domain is DGGITQSPKYLFRKEGQNVTLSCEQNLNHDAMYWYRQDPGQGLRLIYYSQIVNDFQKGDIAEGYSVSREKKESFPLTVTSAQKNPTAFYLCASSIEGASRETQYFGPGTRLLVL.

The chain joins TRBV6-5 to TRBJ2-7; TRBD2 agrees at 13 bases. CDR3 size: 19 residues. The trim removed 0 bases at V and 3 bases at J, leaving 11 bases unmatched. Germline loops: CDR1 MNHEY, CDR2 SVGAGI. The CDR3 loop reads CASSYSGERGLAGFYEQYF. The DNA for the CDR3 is TGTGCCAGCAGTTACTCAGGGGAACGGGGACTAGCGGGATTCTACGAGCAGTACTTC.

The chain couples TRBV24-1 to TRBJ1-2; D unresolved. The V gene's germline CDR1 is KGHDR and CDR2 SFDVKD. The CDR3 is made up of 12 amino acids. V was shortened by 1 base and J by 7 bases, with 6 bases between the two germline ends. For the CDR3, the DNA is TGTGCCACCAGTGATTTCTTTGGTGGCTACACCTTC. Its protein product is CATSDFFGGYTF.

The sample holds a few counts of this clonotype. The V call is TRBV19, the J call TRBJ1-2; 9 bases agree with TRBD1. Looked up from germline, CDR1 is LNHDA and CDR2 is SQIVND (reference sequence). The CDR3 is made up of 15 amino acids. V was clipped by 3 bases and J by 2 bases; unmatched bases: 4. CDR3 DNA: TGTGCCAGTAGTATGGGACAGGGTGGAAACTATGGCTACACCTTC. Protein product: CASSMGQGGNYGYTF.

The CDR3 is CASSLVEGPSKQFF. The CDR3 nucleotides read TGTGCCAGCAGCTTAGTCGAGGGGCCCAGTAAGCAGTTCTTC. This chain joins TRBV7-6 and TRBJ2-1, with D tentatively TRBD1 or TRBD2 (5 bases each). The germline CDR1 and CDR2 sequences are SGHVS and FNYEAQ. The CDR3 loop spans 14 amino acids. V was pared by 1 base and J by 11 bases, with 15 bases between.

The CDR3, as DNA: TGCAGTGCCCGGGGGGACGGAAACTATGGCTACACCTTC. This encodes CSARGDGNYGYTF. The chain recombines TRBV20-1 with TRBJ1-2; TRBD1 might be the D (5 bases). The V gene's germline CDR1 is DFQATT and CDR2 SNEGSKA (reference sequence). The CDR3 sequence is 13 residues long. Trimming stripped 6 bases from V and 2 bases from J, with 13 bases between.

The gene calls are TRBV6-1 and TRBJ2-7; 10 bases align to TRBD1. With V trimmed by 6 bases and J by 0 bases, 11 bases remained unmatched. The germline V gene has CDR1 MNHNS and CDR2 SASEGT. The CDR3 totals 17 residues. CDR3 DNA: TGTGCCAGCAGCGACTCCTGGGGACAGGGGATCTCCTACGAGCAGTACTTC. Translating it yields CASSDSWGQGISYEQYF.

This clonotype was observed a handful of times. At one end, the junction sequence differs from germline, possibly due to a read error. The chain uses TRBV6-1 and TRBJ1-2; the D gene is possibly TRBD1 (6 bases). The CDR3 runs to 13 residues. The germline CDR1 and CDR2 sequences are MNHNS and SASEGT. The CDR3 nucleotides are TGTGCCAGCGGTGCGGGGGCTAACTATGGCTACGCCTTC. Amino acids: CASGAGANYGYAF.

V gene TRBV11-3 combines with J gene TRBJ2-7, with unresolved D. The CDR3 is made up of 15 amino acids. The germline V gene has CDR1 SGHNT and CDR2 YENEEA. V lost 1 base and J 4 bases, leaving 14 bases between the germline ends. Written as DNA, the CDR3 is TGTGCCAGCAGCTTAGTTGGAACAACGGCGTACGAGCAGTACTTC. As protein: CASSLVGTTAYEQYF.

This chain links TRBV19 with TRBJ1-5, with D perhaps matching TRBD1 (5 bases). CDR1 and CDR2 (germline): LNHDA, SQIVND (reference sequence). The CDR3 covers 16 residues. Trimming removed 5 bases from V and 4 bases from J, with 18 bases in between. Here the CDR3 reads CASSPRGRDPNQPQHF. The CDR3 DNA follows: TGTGCCAGTAGTCCCCGGGGCAGGGATCCTAATCAGCCCCAGCATTTT.

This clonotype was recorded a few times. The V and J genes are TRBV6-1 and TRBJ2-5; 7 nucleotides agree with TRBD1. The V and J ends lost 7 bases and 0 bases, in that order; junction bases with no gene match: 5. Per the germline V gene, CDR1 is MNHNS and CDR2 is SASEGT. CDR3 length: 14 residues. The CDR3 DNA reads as TGTGCCAGCAACGGACAGGTCTACCAAGAGACCCAGTACTTC. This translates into CASNGQVYQETQYF.

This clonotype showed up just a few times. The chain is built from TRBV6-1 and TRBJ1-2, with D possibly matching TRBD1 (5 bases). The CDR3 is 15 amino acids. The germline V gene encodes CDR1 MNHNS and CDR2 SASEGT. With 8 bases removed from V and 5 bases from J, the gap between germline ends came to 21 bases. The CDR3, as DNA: TGTGCCAGCGGGGACCGGGACGGCCGGGGTTATGGCTACACCTTC. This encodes CASGDRDGRGYGYTF.

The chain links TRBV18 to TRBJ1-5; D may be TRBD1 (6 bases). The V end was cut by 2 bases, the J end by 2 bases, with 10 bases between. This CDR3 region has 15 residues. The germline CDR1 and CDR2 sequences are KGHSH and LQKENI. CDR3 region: CASSPGGHGNQPQHF. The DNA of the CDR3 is TGTGCCAGCTCACCAGGGGGCCATGGCAATCAGCCCCAGCATTTT.

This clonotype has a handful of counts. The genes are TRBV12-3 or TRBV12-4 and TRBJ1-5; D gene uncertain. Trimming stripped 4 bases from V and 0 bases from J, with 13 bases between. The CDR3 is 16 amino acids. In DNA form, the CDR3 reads TGTGCCAGCAGTTGGGCGGCGGGATATAGCAATCAGCCCCAGCATTTT. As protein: CASSWAAGYSNQPQHF.

The CDR3 DNA sequence: TGTGCCAGCTCACCAAATGGGGCTTTTCAGCCCCAGCATTTT. This gives the protein CASSPNGAFQPQHF. The J gene is TRBJ1-5, the V gene TRBV18; weak D call: TRBD1 (5 bases). This CDR3 is 14 amino acids long. With 2 bases removed from V and 6 bases from J, the gap between germline ends came to 11 bases. Germline lookup yields CDR1 KGHSH and CDR2 LQKENI.

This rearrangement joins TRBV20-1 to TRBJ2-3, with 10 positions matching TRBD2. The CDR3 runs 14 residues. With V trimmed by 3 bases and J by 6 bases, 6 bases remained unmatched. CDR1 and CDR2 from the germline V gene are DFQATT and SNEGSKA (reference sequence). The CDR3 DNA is TGCAGTGCTAGGGTAGCGGGGGGCGGGGATACGCAGTATTTT. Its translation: CSARVAGGGDTQYF.